The 12 T cell receptor beta chains below were found in one sample sequenced in a study of neurological immune-mediated disorders (dated 2019 in TCRdb). The library relied on 5' RACE. Reads for this sample came from an Illumina HiSeq 2500. Using fastp trimming at Q25 and MiXCR clonotype assembly, TCRdb reanalyzed the public sequencing data and kept in-frame beta chains. Records with the same CDR3 protein are collapsed into one entry carrying the most frequent genes and DNA. Counted in this sample were tens of thousands of distinct CDR3 sequences; about an eighth of them appeared once. The ten top clones hold roughly 1.9% of the sample. Material: PBMCs. The receptors originated from a man between 60 and 75 years old in good health.

The rearrangement uses TRBV20-1 and TRBJ2-1; D call uncertain. The CDR3 runs 15 residues. Germline V lookup: CDR1 DFQATT, CDR2 SNEGSKA (reference sequence). The V end lost 1 base, the J end lost 0 bases, and 10 bases lay between the germline ends. CDR3 DNA: TGCAGTGCTAGAGTATCAACCAGCTCCTACAATGAGCAGTTCTTC. This sequence encodes CSARVSTSSYNEQFF.

This clonotype was seen many times. This chain links TRBV7-8 with TRBJ2-5, with D hard to call. Germline V gene lookup returns CDR1 SGHVS and CDR2 FQNEAQ. V lost 6 bases and J 1 base, leaving 15 bases between the germline ends. The CDR3 covers 15 residues. The CDR3 reads CASSPEASTQETQYF. CDR3 nucleotides: TGTGCCAGCAGTCCCGAGGCCTCGACCCAAGAGACCCAGTACTTC.

This clonotype was found many times. This chain uses TRBV20-1 with TRBJ1-1, with D possibly matching TRBD1 (5 bases). CDR3 length: 14 residues. In germline, CDR1 is DFQATT, CDR2 SNEGSKA (reference sequence). The V end was cut by 6 bases, the J end by 1 base, with 15 bases between. CDR3 in amino acids: CSARPGRRNTEAFF. CDR3 coding DNA: TGCAGTGCCCGACCGGGACGAAGGAACACTGAAGCTTTCTTT.

The table lists this clonotype with many counts. The genes are TRBV7-2 and TRBJ1-2; D perhaps matches TRBD1 (6 bases). Trimming took 8 bases from V and 6 from J, leaving 19 bases between them. Per germline, CDR1 SGHTA and CDR2 FQGNSA. The CDR3 runs to 14 residues. The DNA of the CDR3 is TGTGCCAGCTCTAGGGGGGTGGGTGTCGATGGCTACACCTTC. It specifies CASSRGVGVDGYTF.

In this sample, this clonotype turned up many times. The chain carries TRBV7-8 and TRBJ2-5, with D perhaps TRBD2 (6 bases). V lost 4 bases, J lost 5 bases, and 11 bases lay in between. The CDR3 is made up of 13 amino acids. Germline lookup yields CDR1 SGHVS and CDR2 FQNEAQ. The CDR3 sequence is CASSSSGRETQYF. DNA of the CDR3: TGTGCCAGCAGCTCGTCGGGGAGGGAGACCCAGTACTTC.

This clonotype showed up many times. The V call is TRBV12-3 or TRBV12-4, the J call TRBJ2-3; tentative D call: TRBD2 (6 bases). V lost 2 bases, J lost 0 bases, and 12 bases lay in between. The CDR3 loop spans 16 amino acids. The CDR3 sequence: CASSLPQGGSTDTQYF. As DNA, the CDR3 is TGTGCCAGCAGTTTACCCCAGGGAGGTAGCACAGATACGCAGTATTTT.

A remark on this clonotype: A much larger clone sits a single nucleotide away, making a read error possible. This sequence joins TRBV6-5 and TRBJ1-1, with 7 bases fitting TRBD1. Germline V lookup: CDR1 MNHEY, CDR2 SVGAGI. The CDR3 is 16 residues long. CDR3 DNA sequence: TGTACCAGCAGTTACTGGGGGACAGATTTGAACACTGAAGCTTTCTTT. Translating gives CTSSYWGTDLNTEAFF.

Of note for this clonotype: Relative to the germline gene, one junction end is altered; a read error may explain this. This chain uses TRBV7-9 with TRBJ2-3; maybe TRBD2 (7 bases). The CDR3 is 17 amino acids. CDR1 is SEHNR, CDR2 FQNEAQ, per germline (reference sequence). The CDR3 region has the DNA TGTGCCAGCCCCCCATCGGGGGGCCCCCGAGGCACAAATACGCAGTATTTT. This codes for CASPPSGGPRGTNTQYF.

This clonotype came up many times. The V gene is TRBV2, the J gene TRBJ2-1; weak D call: TRBD2 (7 bases). The CDR3 sequence is 15 residues long. CDR1 and CDR2 (germline): SNHLY, FYNNEI. V was shortened by 6 bases and J by 4 bases, with 16 bases between the two germline ends. Here the CDR3 DNA reads TGTGCCAGCAGCGCCCCCGGGGGGCTATACAATGAGCAGTTCTTC. It codes for CASSAPGGLYNEQFF.

This clonotype was counted many times. The chain links TRBV27 to TRBJ2-7, with D perhaps being TRBD1 or TRBD2 (5 bases each). The CDR3 totals 14 residues. Trimming cost V 10 bases and J 2 bases, with 18 bases left between them. Per the germline V gene, CDR1 is MNHEY and CDR2 is SMNVEV (reference sequence). The CDR3 DNA reads as TGTGCCACCGTCTTGGGGGATGGTGCCTACGAGCAGTACTTC. Translation gives CATVLGDGAYEQYF.

J is TRBJ2-7 and V is TRBV10-1; TRBD2 might be the D (5 bases). Germline loops: CDR1 WNHNN, CDR2 SYGVQD (reference sequence). Trimming cost V 6 bases and J 5 bases, with 17 bases left between them. This CDR3 has 14 residues. The DNA of the CDR3 is TGCGCCAGCAGCGATAACCCCCGGGGAAACGAGCAGTACTTC. Its translation is CASSDNPRGNEQYF.

This clonotype occurred many times. The genes are TRBV25-1 and TRBJ2-7, with TRBD2 as a possible D gene (6 bases). Germline lookup yields CDR1 MGHDK and CDR2 SYGVNS. The CDR3 is made up of 15 amino acids. The V gene lost 4 bases and the J gene lost 7 bases, with 20 bases spanning the gap. CDR3 in amino acids: CASSAQGPRGGEQYF. CDR3 nucleotides: TGTGCCAGCAGTGCCCAGGGACCTCGGGGAGGTGAGCAGTACTTC.